Listed here are 24 T cell receptor beta chains from one sample, sequenced in a study of early T cells in non-severe SARS-CoV-2 infection. TCRdb passed the 5' RACE reads through MiXCR, listing each CDR3 protein once. The sample shows roughly 83,000 distinct CDR3 sequences, 8.5% to 12% of them seen only once. The sample consisted of whole blood, taken at baseline. All receptors derive from an adult who was a healthcare worker with PCR-confirmed SARS-CoV-2 infection or an uninfected control (not recorded which).

Regarding this clonotype: A single base separates this from a much larger clone, so it may be a read error. The rearrangement uses TRBV6-1 and TRBJ1-5; weak D call: TRBD1 (6 bases). CDR1 and CDR2 (germline): MNHNS, SASEGT. The CDR3 totals 14 residues. Trimming left V 6 bases short and J 0 bases short, with 9 bases between. CDR3 protein: CASRDSYSNQPQHF. CDR3 DNA: TGTGCCAGCAGGGACAGTTATAGCAATCAGCCCCAGCATTTT.

This chain uses TRBV28 with TRBJ1-1, with D possibly being TRBD1 (5 bases). The V end lost 5 bases, the J end lost 7 bases, and 20 bases lay between the germline ends. Germline V gives CDR1 MDHEN, CDR2 SYDVKM. The length of the CDR3 is 15 residues. This chain's CDR3 is CASSLYRDLKGEAFF. Written as DNA, the CDR3 is TGTGCCAGCAGTCTCTACCGGGACCTTAAGGGTGAAGCTTTCTTT.

This clonotype was observed a handful of times. The V gene is TRBV6-2 or TRBV6-3, the J gene TRBJ2-2; D is unresolved. The CDR3 extends over 13 amino acids. Germline V gene data show CDR1 as MNHEY and CDR2 as SVGEGT. Trimming removed 6 bases from V and 6 bases from J, with 11 bases in between. CDR3: CASSVGSSGELFF. The CDR3 nucleotides read TGTGCCAGCAGCGTCGGCTCCTCCGGGGAGCTGTTTTTT.

This clonotype was detected only a few times. V gene TRBV5-1 combines with J gene TRBJ2-3, with D hard to call. Germline V gene lookup returns CDR1 SGHRS and CDR2 YFSETQ. The CDR3 consists of 14 residues. Between the trimmed V and J ends, which lost 1 base and 2 bases, there was a span of 8 bases. CDR3 protein: CASSLNYPTDTQYF. The CDR3 DNA reads as TGCGCCAGCAGCTTGAACTACCCCACAGATACGCAGTATTTT.

In this sample, this clonotype turned up a few times. The chain has TRBV6-6 and TRBJ2-3, with D possibly being TRBD2 (6 bases). Trimming removed 5 bases at V and 4 bases at J, with 19 bases between. The V gene's germline CDR1 is MNHNY and CDR2 SVGAGI (reference sequence). The CDR3 is 16 amino acids. This chain's CDR3 is CASSTRDFPQSDTQYF. CDR3 in DNA: TGTGCCAGCAGTACCCGGGACTTCCCTCAATCAGATACGCAGTATTTT.

This sequence joins TRBV6-1 and TRBJ2-6; tentative D call: TRBD2 (5 bases). The CDR3 consists of 15 residues. Trimming shortened V by 7 bases and J by 0 bases, and 10 bases separated the two germline ends. Germline V gives CDR1 MNHNS, CDR2 SASEGT. The CDR3: CASIREGSGANVLTF. The CDR3 DNA follows: TGTGCCAGCATAAGAGAGGGCTCTGGGGCCAACGTCCTGACTTTC.

This clonotype was recorded many times. The genes are TRBV10-2 and TRBJ2-7; 9 nucleotides agree with TRBD2. With 0 bases clipped from V and 7 bases from J, the junction kept 7 bases outside the gene matches. The CDR3 covers 15 residues. CDR1 WSHSY and CDR2 SAAADI come from the germline V gene. This chain's CDR3 is CASSESGGRAHEQYF. The CDR3 DNA sequence: TGCGCCAGCAGTGAGTCGGGCGGGAGGGCCCATGAGCAGTACTTC.

The chain couples TRBV20-1 to TRBJ2-1; TRBD2 agrees at 15 bases. The CDR3 covers 15 residues. V lost 5 bases to trimming and J lost 9 bases; unmatched junction nucleotides: 8. The germline V gene encodes CDR1 DFQATT and CDR2 SNEGSKA (reference sequence). The CDR3 nucleotides read TGCAGTGCTTTTGAAGGACTAGCGGGAGGGCGTGAGCAGTTCTTC. Translating it yields CSAFEGLAGGREQFF.

This clonotype has at least ten counts. The rearrangement links TRBV7-8 to TRBJ1-1; no clear D. The germline CDR1 and CDR2 sequences are SGHVS and FQNEAQ. Trimming took off 5 bases at V and 2 bases at J, with 15 bases between the two ends. This CDR3 comprises 15 residues. CDR3 nucleotides: TGTGCCAGCAGCCAAATGGGAGGGCCAAACACTGAAGCTTTCTTT. Encoded protein: CASSQMGGPNTEAFF. Drawing the rest from reference TRBV7-8 and TRBJ1-1, the complete variable domain is GAGVSQSPRYKVAKRGQDVALRCDPISGHVSLFWYQQALGQGPEFLTYFQNEAQLDKSGLPSDRFFAERPEGSVSTLKIQRTQQEDSAVYLCASSQMGGPNTEAFFGQGTRLTVV.

This clonotype was counted a few times. V is TRBV18 and J is TRBJ2-2; D gene ambiguous. This CDR3 region has 14 residues. Trimming removed 6 bases at V and 4 bases at J, with 12 bases between. Per germline, CDR1 KGHSH and CDR2 LQKENI. The CDR3 here is CASSQTTLTGELFF. In DNA, the CDR3 is TGTGCCAGCTCCCAGACCACCCTCACCGGGGAGCTGTTTTTT.

This clonotype was detected a few times. The chain combines TRBV5-6 with TRBJ1-2, with D uncertain. Germline assignment: CDR1 SGHDT and CDR2 YYEEEE. This CDR3 has 15 amino acids. Trimming removed 5 bases at V and 2 bases at J, with 16 bases between. CDR3 amino acids: CASSFSGRTNYGYTF. CDR3 nucleotide sequence: TGTGCCAGCAGTTTTTCCGGACGGACGAACTATGGCTACACCTTC. The full variable domain, rest sourced from reference TRBV5-6 and TRBJ1-2, is DAGVTQSPTHLIKTRGQQVTLRCSPKSGHDTVSWYQQALGQGPQFIFQYYEEEERQRGNFPDRFSGHQFPNYSSELNVNALLLGDSALYLCASSFSGRTNYGYTFGSGTRLTVV.

This clonotype showed up many times. This CDR3 reads CASSLDATAAAFF. Written as DNA, the CDR3 is TGTGCCAGCAGCTTAGATGCAACCGCTGCAGCTTTCTTT. The genes are TRBV7-9 and TRBJ1-1; D call uncertain. Germline V gene lookup returns CDR1 SEHNR and CDR2 FQNEAQ (reference sequence). The CDR3 runs 13 residues. V was shortened by 1 base and J by 10 bases, with 13 bases between the two germline ends.

This clonotype was detected only a few times. The rearrangement joins TRBV18 to TRBJ1-1; TRBD1 might be the D (6 bases). Trimming stripped 2 bases from V and 5 bases from J, with 15 bases between. Germline CDR1 KGHSH, CDR2 LQKENI. This CDR3 comprises 15 residues. CDR3 sequence: CASSPGTRGRTEAFF. CDR3 DNA: TGTGCCAGCTCACCAGGGACACGGGGAAGGACTGAAGCTTTCTTT.

This chain connects TRBV3-1 to TRBJ2-7; D unresolved. Trimming pared 1 base from V and 4 bases from J, leaving 8 bases between. Germline assignment: CDR1 LGHDT and CDR2 YNNKEL (reference sequence). This CDR3 contains 13 residues. The CDR3 nucleotides are TGTGCCAGCAGCCAAGGGGAATGGTACGAGCAGTACTTC. As protein: CASSQGEWYEQYF.

This clonotype was counted a few times. The rearrangement joins TRBV7-2 to TRBJ2-1; perhaps TRBD2 as D (5 bases). The CDR3 loop spans 15 amino acids. Germline CDR1 and CDR2: SGHTA and FQGNSA. V shed 5 bases and J shed 7 bases, with 18 bases lying between them. CDR3 nucleotides: TGTGCCAGCAGCCTGATGACCCCCGGCGGGAATGAGCAGTTCTTC. It codes for CASSLMTPGGNEQFF.

The chain employs TRBV7-8 and TRBJ2-2, with D uncertain. The CDR3 is 14 amino acids. With 6 bases removed from V and 7 bases from J, the gap between germline ends came to 15 bases. Germline CDR1 SGHVS, CDR2 FQNEAQ. This chain's CDR3 is CASRPVSVSGELFF. The CDR3 DNA is TGTGCCAGCAGGCCGGTGTCGGTTAGCGGGGAGCTGTTTTTT.

The genes are TRBV27 and TRBJ2-3; D is perhaps TRBD2 (5 bases). CDR3 length: 16 amino acids. The germline V gene has CDR1 MNHEY and CDR2 SMNVEV (reference sequence). Between the trimmed V and J ends, which lost 2 bases and 2 bases, there was a span of 14 bases. The CDR3 is CASSLNPAVLTDTQYF. The CDR3 DNA sequence: TGTGCCAGCAGTTTAAACCCAGCGGTACTCACAGATACGCAGTATTTT.

The chain recombines TRBV19 with TRBJ2-3; D unresolved. The CDR3 has 13 amino acids. Germline V gene sequence: CDR1 LNHDA, CDR2 SQIVND (reference sequence). V was clipped by 7 bases and J by 0 bases, with 8 bases between them. CDR3 coding DNA: TGTGCCAGTATGCGGTCTAGCACAGATACGCAGTATTTT. Its translation: CASMRSSTDTQYF.

A word on this clonotype: The junction does not match germline at one end; this may be a read error. The V call is TRBV7-9, the J call TRBJ2-7; 10 bases map to TRBD2. CDR1 is SEHNR, CDR2 FQNEAQ, per germline (reference sequence). The CDR3 contains 17 residues. CDR3: CANSYPPAGGLSYEQYF. CDR3 bases: TGTGCCAACAGCTACCCCCCAGCGGGAGGGCTCTCCTACGAGCAGTACTTC.

This clonotype was detected only a few times. This chain links TRBV6-6 with TRBJ1-2; tentatively, D is TRBD1 (6 bases). This CDR3 is 13 amino acids long. Germline V gene data show CDR1 as MNHNY and CDR2 as SVGAGI (reference sequence). In nucleotides, the CDR3 is TGTGGTTCCCGGGGACACCGGGACTATGGCTACACCTTC. Its translation is CGSRGHRDYGYTF.

This clonotype was observed many times. The chain couples TRBV20-1 to TRBJ2-5; D ambiguous. The CDR3 contains 14 residues. V was trimmed by 4 bases and J by 1 base, leaving 13 bases between them. Germline loops: CDR1 DFQATT, CDR2 SNEGSKA (reference sequence). CDR3 coding DNA: TGCAGTGCTACTAGACCGCCTGCCCAAGAGACCCAGTACTTC. It is translated as CSATRPPAQETQYF.

This clonotype was seen at least ten times. The chain has TRBV9 and TRBJ1-6; the D gene is possibly TRBD1 (6 bases). Germline V gene lookup returns CDR1 SGDLS and CDR2 YYNGEE. V was shortened by 0 bases and J by 9 bases, with 13 bases between the two germline ends. This CDR3 has 15 amino acids. The CDR3 nucleotides read TGTGCCAGCAGCGTAGGGACAGCGGGAGGTTCACCCCTCCACTTT. This translates into CASSVGTAGGSPLHF. Together with reference TRBV9 and TRBJ1-6, the CDR3 gives the full variable domain: DSGVTQTPKHLITATGQRVTLRCSPRSGDLSVYWYQQSLDQGLQFLIQYYNGEERAKGNILERFSAQQFPDLHSELNLSSLELGDSALYFCASSVGTAGGSPLHFGNGTRLTVT.

This clonotype showed up many times. The chain recombines TRBV3-1 with TRBJ2-2; 8 bases map to TRBD2. With V trimmed by 5 bases and J by 4 bases, 9 bases remained unmatched. This CDR3 region has 16 residues. Germline V CDR1 and CDR2: LGHDT, YNNKEL (reference sequence). The CDR3 sequence: CASSSPSGSSTGELFF. Here the CDR3 DNA reads TGTGCCAGCAGCTCTCCAAGCGGGAGCTCCACCGGGGAGCTGTTTTTT.

This clonotype was detected many times. The chain couples TRBV3-1 to TRBJ1-2; D may be TRBD1 (5 bases). Germline V gene data show CDR1 as LGHDT and CDR2 as YNNKEL (reference sequence). This CDR3 contains 16 residues. The V gene lost 0 bases and the J gene lost 4 bases, with 15 bases spanning the gap. The CDR3 loop reads CASSQDSGNTPYGYTF. In DNA form, the CDR3 reads TGTGCCAGCAGCCAAGATTCAGGGAACACCCCCTATGGCTACACCTTC.